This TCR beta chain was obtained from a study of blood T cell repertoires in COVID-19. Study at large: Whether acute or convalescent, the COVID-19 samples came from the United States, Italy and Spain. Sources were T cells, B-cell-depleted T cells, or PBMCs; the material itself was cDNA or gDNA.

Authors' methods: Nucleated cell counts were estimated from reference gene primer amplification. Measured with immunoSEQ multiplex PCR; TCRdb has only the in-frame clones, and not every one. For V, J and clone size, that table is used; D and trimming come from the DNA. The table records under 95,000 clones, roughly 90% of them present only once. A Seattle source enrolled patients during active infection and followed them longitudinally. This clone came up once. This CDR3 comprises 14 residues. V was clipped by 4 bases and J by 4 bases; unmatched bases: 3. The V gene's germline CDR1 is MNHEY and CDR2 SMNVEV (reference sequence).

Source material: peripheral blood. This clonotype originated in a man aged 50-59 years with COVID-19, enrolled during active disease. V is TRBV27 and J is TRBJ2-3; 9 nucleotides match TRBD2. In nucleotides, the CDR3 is TGTGCCAGCAGTTCAAAGCGGGAGGCAGATACGCAGTATTTT. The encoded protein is CASSSKREADTQYF.